The TCR beta chain described here comes from a study of T cell responses to AZD1222 COVID-19 vaccine. Libraries were prepared by immunoSEQ multiplex PCR; TCRdb keeps only in-frame clonotypes and omits some of them. There are more than 120,000 clones in the sample; 92% occur only once, and 9.3% lies in the top ten. The CDR3 covers 14 residues. Germline V gene data show CDR1 as SEHNR and CDR2 as FQNEAQ (reference sequence). Trimming shortened V by 5 bases and J by 5 bases, and 15 bases separated the two germline ends. The V gene is TRBV7-9, the J gene TRBJ1-2; maybe TRBD1 (5 bases). Sequencing was performed on peripheral blood, taken 28 days after the second AZD1222 dose. This receptor was identified in an adult who received the AZD1222 COVID-19 vaccine. The CDR3 reads CASSLRRGPYGYTF. The CDR3 bases are TGTGCCAGCAGCCTCCGGAGGGGACCATATGGCTACACCTTC.